The rows below give T cell receptor beta chains drawn from one sample of a study of blood T cell repertoires in COVID-19. The method was immunoSEQ multiplex PCR; TCRdb's version includes in-frame clones alone and lacks a portion of them. The sample has roughly 200,000 clones; around 88% are singletons. The sample comprised PBMCs or T cells enriched from blood (not recorded which). The receptors shown here come from a man in his forties with acute COVID-19. The CDR3 runs from the conserved cysteine through the conserved F or W. A D gene is named only where the DNA matches it firmly. Rows may omit the clone size; those that give it use once, few, many or a size class.

V gene: TRBV5-6; D gene: TRBD1; clone size: .; J gene: TRBJ1-1; CDR3 DNA: TGTGCCAGCAGCGCTTGGAGGGACAGGGTGATCACTGAAGCTTTCTTT; CDR3 protein: CASSAWRDRVITEAFF
V gene: TRBV5-1; D gene: .; clone size: .; J gene: TRBJ2-7; CDR3 DNA: TGCGCCAGCAGCCCGGGGGATCTGGGAGCCTACGAGCAGTACTTC; CDR3 protein: CASSPGDLGAYEQYF
V gene: TRBV2; D gene: TRBD2; clone size: .; J gene: TRBJ2-5; CDR3 DNA: TGTGCCAGCAGTGCGGGGGGAGGGCAAGAGACCCAGTACTTC; CDR3 protein: CASSAGGGQETQYF
V gene: TRBV2; D gene: TRBD2; clone size: .; J gene: TRBJ2-3; CDR3 DNA: TGTGCCAGCAGTCGGGAGGGTACTAGCACAGATACGCAGTATTTT; CDR3 protein: CASSREGTSTDTQYF
V gene: TRBV9; D gene: TRBD1; clone size: .; J gene: TRBJ2-1; CDR3 DNA: TGTGCCAGCAGCGCCCCAGGGGGCTCCTACAATGAGCAGTTCTTC; CDR3 protein: CASSAPGGSYNEQFF
V gene: TRBV7-9; D gene: TRBD2; clone size: .; J gene: TRBJ2-1; CDR3 DNA: TGTGCCAGCAGCTCCCCTAGCGGGGAGCAGTTCTTC; CDR3 protein: CASSSPSGEQFF
V gene: TRBV4-1; D gene: .; clone size: .; J gene: TRBJ1-1; CDR3 DNA: TGCGCCAGCAGCCCGACCTCCCCAGGGTTATGGACTGAAGCTTTCTTT; CDR3 protein: CASSPTSPGLWTEAFF
V gene: TRBV5-6; D gene: TRBD1; clone size: once; J gene: TRBJ1-5; CDR3 DNA: TGTGCCAGCAGCTTGGGGACAGGGGCTCATCAGCCCCAGCATTTT; CDR3 protein: CASSLGTGAHQPQHF
V gene: TRBV28; D gene: .; clone size: .; J gene: TRBJ2-7; CDR3 DNA: TGTGCCAGCTTTCCAAAAGGGGGAAGTTGCATATTC; CDR3 protein: CASFPKGGSCIF
V gene: TRBV7-9; D gene: TRBD2; clone size: .; J gene: TRBJ2-1; CDR3 DNA: TGTGCCAGCGGGACTAGACAGGCCTACAATGAGCAGTTCTTC; CDR3 protein: CASGTRQAYNEQFF
V gene: TRBV12-2; D gene: .; clone size: .; J gene: TRBJ1-2; CDR3 DNA: TGTGCAAGTCGCTTAGCGGAAATTGAGGGCCGGGGCTACACCTTC; CDR3 protein: CASRLAEIEGRGYTF
V gene: TRBV5-4; D gene: .; clone size: .; J gene: TRBJ2-5; CDR3 DNA: TGTGCCAGCAGCAGCCGGGACTGGGGTGAGACCCAGTACTTC; CDR3 protein: CASSSRDWGETQYF
V gene: TRBV28; D gene: TRBD1; clone size: .; J gene: TRBJ1-2; CDR3 DNA: TGTGCCAGCACCAAGGGGGCGTTCTATGGCTACACCTTC; CDR3 protein: CASTKGAFYGYTF
V gene: TRBV3-1/TRBV3-2; D gene: TRBD2; clone size: .; J gene: TRBJ2-7; CDR3 DNA: TGTGCCAGCGGGACTAGCGGGAGTGGGTACGAGCAGTACTTC; CDR3 protein: CASGTSGSGYEQYF
V gene: TRBV12-5; D gene: .; clone size: .; J gene: TRBJ2-3; CDR3 DNA: TGTGCTAGTGGTTTGGCGGGACTTTCCAACACAGATACGCAGTATTTT; CDR3 protein: CASGLAGLSNTDTQYF
V gene: TRBV14; D gene: .; clone size: .; J gene: TRBJ2-3; CDR3 DNA: TGTGCCAGCAGTTTCTTAGGGGGTTCAGATACGCAGTATTTT; CDR3 protein: CASSFLGGSDTQYF
V gene: TRBV28; D gene: .; clone size: few; J gene: TRBJ1-2; CDR3 DNA: TGTGCCAGCAGTCGGTCCGACTATGGCTACACCTTC; CDR3 protein: CASSRSDYGYTF
V gene: TRBV7-9; D gene: TRBD1; clone size: few; J gene: TRBJ1-5; CDR3 DNA: TGTGCCAGCAGCCGTCGAACAGGGGGAGCGGATCAGCCCCAGCATTTT; CDR3 protein: CASSRRTGGADQPQHF
V gene: TRBV3-1/TRBV3-2; D gene: TRBD2; clone size: .; J gene: TRBJ2-3; CDR3 DNA: TGTGCCAGCAGCCAAGATTGGGCGGGAGCGGGGACAGATACGCAGTATTTT; CDR3 protein: CASSQDWAGAGTDTQYF
V gene: TRBV9; D gene: TRBD1; clone size: .; J gene: TRBJ2-2; CDR3 DNA: TGTGCCAGCAGACGGACAGGAGCGAACACCGGGGAGCTGTTTTTT; CDR3 protein: CASRRTGANTGELFF
V gene: TRBV27; D gene: TRBD2; clone size: .; J gene: TRBJ2-7; CDR3 DNA: TGTGCCAGCAGTTTATCGGCTAGCGGGAGTCACGAGCAGTACTTC; CDR3 protein: CASSLSASGSHEQYF
V gene: TRBV24-1; D gene: .; clone size: once; J gene: TRBJ1-5; CDR3 DNA: TGTGCCACCAGTGAAACAAATCAGCCCCAGCATTTT; CDR3 protein: CATSETNQPQHF
V gene: TRBV9; D gene: TRBD1; clone size: .; J gene: TRBJ2-5; CDR3 DNA: TGTGCCAGCAGTAGACAGGGGATCGGGGAGACCCAGTACTTC; CDR3 protein: CASSRQGIGETQYF
V gene: TRBV7-2; D gene: .; clone size: few; J gene: TRBJ2-1; CDR3 DNA: TGTGCCAGCAGCTTAGACAGCGGGCCTTACAATGAGCAGTTCTTC; CDR3 protein: CASSLDSGPYNEQFF